Listed here are 29 T cell receptor beta chains from one sample, sequenced in a study of T cell responses to AZD1222 COVID-19 vaccine. The table came from immunoSEQ multiplex PCR; TCRdb's copy has only in-frame clones and leaves some out. This table has some 120,000 clones, more than 80% appearing once. This sample comprised peripheral blood, obtained on day 0 of AZD1222 vaccination. Source of these receptors: an adult in good health.

J is TRBJ1-1 and V is TRBV28, with TRBD1 identical over 9 bases. The CDR3 covers 16 residues. Per the germline V gene, CDR1 is MDHEN and CDR2 is SYDVKM. The V gene end was trimmed by 4 bases and the J gene end by 2 bases; junction bases not matched to a gene: 8. In DNA form, the CDR3 reads TGTGCCAGCAGTTCACCGGTGACAGGGGGAAACACTGAAGCTTTCTTT. It encodes CASSSPVTGGNTEAFF.

The chain carries TRBV28 and TRBJ1-2; TRBD1 agrees at 9 bases. Germline V gene lookup returns CDR1 MDHEN and CDR2 SYDVKM. The ends lost 5 bases at V and 4 bases at J; junction bases unmatched: 8. This CDR3 is 15 amino acids long. CDR3 nucleotide sequence: TGTGCCAGCAGTCGGGACAGGGTACTCGGCTATGGCTACACCTTC. Its translation: CASSRDRVLGYGYTF.

The rearrangement uses TRBV27 and TRBJ2-1, with unresolved D. The CDR3 contains 14 residues. V lost 5 bases and J lost 2, with 10 bases in between. Germline CDR1 and CDR2: MNHEY and SMNVEV (reference sequence). The CDR3 spells CASSGVGPYNEQFF. The DNA for the CDR3 is TGTGCCAGCAGTGGAGTGGGCCCCTACAATGAGCAGTTCTTC.

The chain combines TRBV27 with TRBJ2-7; D is unclear. The ends were cut back, 0 bases at V and 0 bases at J, with 12 bases in the middle. Germline lookup yields CDR1 MNHEY and CDR2 SMNVEV (reference sequence). The CDR3 consists of 16 residues. The CDR3 DNA is TGTGCCAGCAGTTTATCAGGGTATCATAGCTCCTACGAGCAGTACTTC. This translates into CASSLSGYHSSYEQYF.

This chain joins TRBV18 and TRBJ1-3; weak D call: TRBD1 (6 bases). CDR3 length: 15 residues. V gave up 6 bases and J gave up 1 base, with 13 bases separating them. Germline assignment: CDR1 KGHSH and CDR2 LQKENI. The CDR3 loop reads CASSLGGASGNTIYF. CDR3 nucleotide sequence: TGTGCCAGCTCCTTGGGGGGCGCGTCTGGAAACACCATATATTTT.

This sequence joins TRBV12-3 or TRBV12-4 and TRBJ1-3, with D unresolved. Trimming left V 3 bases short and J 4 bases short, with 7 bases between. This CDR3 is 13 amino acids long. CDR3 region: CASSFSSGNTIYF. DNA of the CDR3: TGTGCCAGCAGTTTTAGCTCGGGAAACACCATATATTTT.

The chain links TRBV19 to TRBJ2-7; TRBD2 matches at 11 bases. V gave up 4 bases and J gave up 7 bases; unmatched junction bases: 15. There are 17 residues in the CDR3. The germline V gene has CDR1 LNHDA and CDR2 SQIVND (reference sequence). The chain's CDR3 is CASSTNPGLAAAGEQYF. The CDR3 DNA reads as TGTGCCAGTAGTACAAATCCGGGACTAGCGGCAGCCGGAGAGCAGTACTTC.

This chain connects TRBV12-3 or TRBV12-4 to TRBJ2-1; D remains unclear. This CDR3 region has 12 residues. V lost 6 bases, J lost 9 bases, and 12 bases lay in between. Written as DNA, the CDR3 is TGTGCCAGCAGACCCCTGGATCTTGAGCAGTTCTTC. Its protein is CASRPLDLEQFF.

This rearrangement joins TRBV24-1 to TRBJ2-1, with 13 bases that match TRBD2. The CDR3 contains 14 residues. Germline V gene sequence: CDR1 KGHDR, CDR2 SFDVKD. The V gene end was trimmed by 4 bases and the J gene end by 11 bases; junction bases not matched to a gene: 4. The CDR3 DNA follows: TGTGCCACCAGTGACCCGGGACTAGCGGGAAAGCAGTTCTTC. This encodes CATSDPGLAGKQFF.

The chain recombines TRBV5-4 with TRBJ2-1, with 8 bases lining up with TRBD1. From germline, CDR1 is SGHNT and CDR2 YYREEE (reference sequence). After removal of 10 bases from V and 6 bases from J, the junction contained 9 bases not matched to a gene. This CDR3 region has 13 residues. In DNA, the CDR3 is TGTGCCGGAAAGCAGGGGGCGCGCAATGAGCAGTTCTTC. Its translation is CAGKQGARNEQFF.

The chain couples TRBV9 to TRBJ2-3, with D tentatively TRBD2 (6 bases). The CDR3 runs 17 residues. Germline values: CDR1 SGDLS, CDR2 YYNGEE. Between the trimmed V and J ends, which lost 4 bases and 1 base, there was a span of 19 bases. The CDR3 region is CASSFLPVSGGTDTQYF. CDR3 DNA sequence: TGTGCCAGCAGCTTCCTTCCGGTGTCGGGGGGCACAGATACGCAGTATTTT.

The table lists this clone with a count of one. V gene TRBV28 combines with J gene TRBJ2-1; 10 bases agree with TRBD2. Germline V lookup: CDR1 MDHEN, CDR2 SYDVKM. Trimming took 6 bases from V and 4 from J; bases not matched to a gene: 6. This CDR3 comprises 15 residues. The CDR3, as DNA: TGTGCCAGCAGCGGTAGCGGGGGGCTTTACAATGAGCAGTTCTTC. It yields the protein CASSGSGGLYNEQFF.

The rearrangement links TRBV30 to TRBJ1-5, with a possible D match to TRBD1 (6 bases). This CDR3 comprises 14 residues. Germline V CDR1 and CDR2: GTSNPN, SVGIG (reference sequence). Trimming took off 1 base at V and 9 bases at J, with 16 bases between the two ends. CDR3 residues: CAWSGGHASGPQHF. The DNA for the CDR3 is TGTGCCTGGAGTGGGGGACATGCTAGCGGGCCCCAGCATTTT.

This clone showed up just a few times. The chain recombines TRBV5-5 with TRBJ2-7; D tentatively fits TRBD1 or TRBD2 (7 bases each). Germline values: CDR1 SGHKS, CDR2 YYEKEE (reference sequence). The length of the CDR3 is 14 residues. The V and J ends lost 3 bases and 7 bases respectively, with 17 bases between them. CDR3 in DNA: TGTGCCAGCAGCTCCCAGGGGGGGTCGGGTGAGCAGTACTTC. As protein: CASSSQGGSGEQYF.

V usage is TRBV9 and J usage is TRBJ1-5; 7 bases line up with TRBD1. The germline V gene encodes CDR1 SGDLS and CDR2 YYNGEE. This CDR3 is built from 14 residues. V lost 3 bases, J lost 3 bases, and 3 bases stayed unmatched. The CDR3 sequence: CASSGGQDNQPQHF. As DNA, the CDR3 is TGTGCCAGCAGCGGAGGACAGGACAATCAGCCCCAGCATTTT.

This chain connects TRBV5-1 to TRBJ1-4, with 10 bases that match TRBD1. V lost 4 bases and J lost 7; bases outside the gene matches: 4. Germline CDR1 reads SGHRS; CDR2 reads YFSETQ. This CDR3 has 14 amino acids. For the CDR3, the DNA is TGCGCCAGCAGCCCGGGACAGGGGTTTGAAAAACTGTTTTTT. Its protein product is CASSPGQGFEKLFF. Together with reference TRBV5-1 and TRBJ1-4, the CDR3 gives the full variable domain: KAGVTQTPRYLIKTRGQQVTLSCSPISGHRSVSWYQQTPGQGLQFLFEYFSETQRNKGNFPGRFSGRQFSNSRSEMNVSTLELGDSALYLCASSPGQGFEKLFFGSGTQLSVL.

This chain connects TRBV27 to TRBJ1-1; D may be TRBD1 (6 bases). The CDR3 is made up of 15 amino acids. Per the germline V gene, CDR1 is MNHEY and CDR2 is SMNVEV (reference sequence). The germline V and J ends were trimmed by 2 bases and 0 bases, with 10 bases remaining between them. The CDR3 DNA is TGTGCCAGCAGTTTAGACAGGCCCCTGAACACTGAAGCTTTCTTT. Translating gives CASSLDRPLNTEAFF.

The chain joins TRBV30 to TRBJ2-2; D may be TRBD1 (5 bases). This CDR3 region has 13 residues. V was cut by 8 bases and J by 7 bases, with 17 bases left in between. From germline, CDR1 is GTSNPN and CDR2 SVGIG (reference sequence). Here the CDR3 reads CARQFSQGGELFF. The DNA for the CDR3 is TGTGCCCGACAGTTCTCCCAAGGCGGGGAGCTGTTTTTT.

This clone came up once. The rearrangement links TRBV7-9 to TRBJ1-1; D remains unclear. Germline V gives CDR1 SEHNR, CDR2 FQNEAQ (reference sequence). V lost 4 bases to trimming and J lost 4 bases, with 10 bases between them. This CDR3 comprises 13 residues. The CDR3 sequence is CASSSGSGTEAFF. The CDR3 nucleotides are TGTGCCAGCAGCTCCGGGTCGGGCACTGAAGCTTTCTTT.

This clone has only a few counts. CDR3 bases: TGTGCCAGCAGTTACTCGATAACGGGAGGTATCAATGAGCAGTTCTTC. This gives the protein CASSYSITGGINEQFF. The chain recombines TRBV6-5 with TRBJ2-1; the match to TRBD2 covers 7 bases. The CDR3 extends over 16 amino acids. Germline-derived CDR1 and CDR2 are MNHEY and SVGAGI. The V and J ends lost 0 bases and 6 bases, in that order; junction bases with no gene match: 8.

In the case of this clone: At one of its ends the junction is not consistent with the germline gene, which may arise from a read error. CDR3 sequence: CASSLDVAGELFF. Here the CDR3 DNA reads TGTGCTAGCAGCTTAGACGTGGCCGGGGAGCTGTTTTTT. The rearrangement links TRBV7-7 to TRBJ2-2; the D is unclear. The germline V gene has CDR1 SSHAT and CDR2 FNYEAQ (reference sequence). This CDR3 comprises 13 residues.

The J gene is TRBJ2-7, the V gene TRBV6-5; weak D call: TRBD1 (6 bases). Germline V CDR1 and CDR2: MNHEY, SVGAGI. The CDR3 is 13 residues long. CDR3 protein: CTNRQAGGYEQYF. For the CDR3, the DNA is TGTACAAACAGACAGGCCGGCGGCTACGAGCAGTACTTC.

The J gene is TRBJ1-1, the V gene TRBV29-1; TRBD1 aligns across 9 bases. CDR1 and CDR2 from the germline V gene are SQVTM and ANQGSEA. The CDR3 runs 13 residues. The J segment lost 1 base and the V segment lost 7 bases, leaving 4 bases of the junction unmatched. The CDR3 loop is CSADRGKNTEAFF. CDR3 coding DNA: TGCAGCGCGGACAGGGGAAAGAACACTGAAGCTTTCTTT.

The gene calls are TRBV6-2 or TRBV6-3 and TRBJ2-7; D not certain. Germline V gene sequence: CDR1 MNHEY, CDR2 SVGEGT. Trimming shortened V by 3 bases and J by 3 bases, and 15 bases separated the two germline ends. This CDR3 is 15 amino acids long. For the CDR3, the DNA is TGTGCCAGCAGTTATCGTAGCCTCACGATCTACGAGCAGTACTTC. Protein: CASSYRSLTIYEQYF.

This chain uses TRBV19 with TRBJ1-5; unclear D gene. CDR1 and CDR2 from the germline V gene are LNHDA and SQIVND (reference sequence). This CDR3 comprises 14 residues. V was clipped by 4 bases and J by 5 bases, with 12 bases between them. The CDR3 nucleotides read TGTGCCAGTAGTAGGGCCGGAACCTATCAGCCCCAGCATTTT. This translates into CASSRAGTYQPQHF.

The genes are TRBV29-1 and TRBJ2-5; 10 bases match TRBD2. V lost 2 bases, J lost 14 bases, and 8 bases stayed unmatched. Per the germline V gene, CDR1 is SQVTM and CDR2 is ANQGSEA. The CDR3 runs 12 residues. CDR3 DNA sequence: TGCAGCGTTGAAACGTCGGCTAGCGGGAGCTACTTC. This codes for CSVETSASGSYF.

This chain connects TRBV7-8 to TRBJ2-7; D ambiguous. Germline CDR1 is SGHVS and CDR2 is FQNEAQ. V lost 0 bases and J 0 bases, leaving 3 bases between the germline ends. This CDR3 spans 13 amino acids. This CDR3 is CASSLAHSYEQYF. The CDR3 region has the DNA TGTGCCAGCAGCTTAGCGCACTCCTACGAGCAGTACTTC. The full variable domain, with the rest looked up from reference TRBV7-8 and TRBJ2-7, is GAGVSQSPRYKVAKRGQDVALRCDPISGHVSLFWYQQALGQGPEFLTYFQNEAQLDKSGLPSDRFFAERPEGSVSTLKIQRTQQEDSAVYLCASSLAHSYEQYFGPGTRLTVT.

CDR3 DNA sequence: TGTGCCAGCAGTAGGCCGGGTCAGTCCGCCGAGCAGTACTTC. This encodes CASSRPGQSAEQYF. The chain joins TRBV28 to TRBJ2-7; D ambiguous. Germline loops: CDR1 MDHEN, CDR2 SYDVKM. Trimming removed 5 bases at V and 6 bases at J, with 17 bases between. The CDR3 contains 14 residues.

This clone was counted a single time. V gene TRBV29-1 combines with J gene TRBJ1-1; D uncertain. With 5 bases removed from V and 11 bases from J, the gap between germline ends came to 12 bases. In germline, CDR1 is SQVTM, CDR2 ANQGSEA. The CDR3 has 10 amino acids. The DNA for the CDR3 is TGCAGCGTTTCCGCGGGGATGGCTTTCTTT. Translated: CSVSAGMAFF.